The text below deals with one TCR beta chain. Its antigen is undetermined. The data were taken from a study of cytomegalovirus exposure and HLA in healthy donors. Points from the study as a whole: A later analysis reportedly identified an Asian-associated ancestry cluster as carrying fewer N-insertions than the roughly 720-donor mean. Common viral pathogens seemed to be connected with several of the most significant clusters, according to a later analysis.

This PCR relied on a set of 60 Vbeta primers and 13 Jbeta primers. TCRdb keeps only in-frame clones here, not all; method: immunoSEQ multiplex PCR. The table has over 100,000 clones, roughly 67% seen once. Sequenced: PBMCs. The clonotype originates from a man aged 35-49 years in good health and CMV-seronegative.

CDR3 coding DNA: TGTGCCAGCAGCGCCCGAGGCGAGCAGTACTTC. It is translated as CASSARGEQYF. The chain recombines TRBV25-1 with TRBJ2-5; no clear D. The J call may be faulty, since TRBJ2-7 better matches the DNA end. Germline V CDR1 and CDR2: MGHDK, SYGVNS. The CDR3 loop spans 11 amino acids.